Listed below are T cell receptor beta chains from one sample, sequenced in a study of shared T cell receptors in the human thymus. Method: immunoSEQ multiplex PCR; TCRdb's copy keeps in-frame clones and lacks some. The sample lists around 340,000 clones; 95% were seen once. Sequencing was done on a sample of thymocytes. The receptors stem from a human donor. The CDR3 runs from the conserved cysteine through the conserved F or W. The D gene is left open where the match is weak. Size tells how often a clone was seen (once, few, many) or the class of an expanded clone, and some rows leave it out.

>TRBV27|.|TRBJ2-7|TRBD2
CASGALAGGVYEQYF
TGTGCCAGCGGCGCCCTAGCGGGAGGGGTCTACGAGCAGTACTTC
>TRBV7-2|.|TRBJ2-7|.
CASSSLGGLRHEQYF
TGTGCCAGCAGCTCCCTCGGGGGGCTTCGGCACGAGCAGTACTTC
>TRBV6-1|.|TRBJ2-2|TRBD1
CASLGTGRTGELFF
TGTGCCAGCCTAGGGACAGGGCGCACCGGGGAGCTGTTTTTT
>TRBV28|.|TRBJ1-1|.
CASSYRGGRGKGEAFF
TGTGCCAGCAGCTATCGAGGGGGAAGGGGAAAAGGTGAAGCTTTCTTT
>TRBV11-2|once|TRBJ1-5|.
CASSPGGGVYQPQHF
TGTGCCAGCAGCCCGGGGGGAGGGGTGTATCAGCCCCAGCATTTT
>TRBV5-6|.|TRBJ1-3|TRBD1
CASSFHRQGAGGNTIYF
TGTGCCAGCAGCTTCCACCGACAGGGGGCTGGTGGAAACACCATATATTTT
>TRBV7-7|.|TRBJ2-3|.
CASSLSGSGTQYF
TGTGCCAGCAGCTTAAGTGGGAGCGGGACGCAGTATTTT
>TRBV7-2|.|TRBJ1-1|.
CASSLGGSPIVGNTEAFF
TGTGCCAGCAGCTTAGGGGGAAGTCCTATTGTCGGGAACACTGAAGCTTTCTTT
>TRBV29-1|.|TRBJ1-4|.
CSVEVERGASDEKLFF
TGCAGCGTTGAAGTAGAGAGGGGGGCTTCTGATGAAAAACTGTTTTTT
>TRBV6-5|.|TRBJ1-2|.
CASTVRPRSYGYTF
TGTGCCAGCACCGTACGGCCCCGTAGCTATGGCTACACCTTC
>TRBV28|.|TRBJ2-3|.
CASSLLPAPPSGSTDTQYF
TGTGCCAGCAGTTTATTGCCTGCCCCCCCGAGCGGATCCACAGATACGCAGTATTTT
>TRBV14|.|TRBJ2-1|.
CASSSLGEGLNEQFF
TGTGCCAGCAGCTCTTTGGGGGAAGGCCTCAATGAGCAGTTCTTC
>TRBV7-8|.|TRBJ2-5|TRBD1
CASILARDRETQYF
TGTGCCAGCATCCTCGCCCGGGACAGGGAGACCCAGTACTTC
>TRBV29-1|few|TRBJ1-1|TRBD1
CSGQGVNTEAFF
TGCAGCGGACAGGGGGTGAACACTGAAGCTTTCTTT
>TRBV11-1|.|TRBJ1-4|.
CASRSGTENEKLFF
TGTGCCAGCAGATCCGGGACGGAGAATGAAAAACTGTTTTTT
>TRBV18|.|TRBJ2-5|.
CASSRTSFGGSYETQYF
TGTGCCAGCTCACGCACCTCCTTCGGGGGATCGTACGAGACCCAGTACTTC
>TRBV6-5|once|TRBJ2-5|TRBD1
CASSSSATGAETQYF
TGTGCCAGCAGTTCTAGCGCGACAGGGGCAGAGACCCAGTACTTC
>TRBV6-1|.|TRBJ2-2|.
CASSEGGGTGELFF
TGTGCCAGCAGTGAAGGTGGGGGGACCGGGGAGCTGTTTTTT
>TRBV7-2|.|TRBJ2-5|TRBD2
CASSHIGAGGRKETQYF
TGTGCCAGCAGCCACATAGGAGCGGGAGGACGAAAAGAGACCCAGTACTTC
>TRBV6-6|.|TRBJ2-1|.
CASSPGLVQFF
TGTGCCAGCAGTCCGGGCCTTGTCCAGTTCTTC
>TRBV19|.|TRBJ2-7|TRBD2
CASSSAGEPYEQYF
TGTGCCAGTAGTTCGGCGGGAGAGCCCTACGAGCAGTACTTC
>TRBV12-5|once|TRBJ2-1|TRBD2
CASGEAGAINEQFF
TGTGCTAGTGGTGAGGCGGGAGCAATAAATGAGCAGTTCTTC
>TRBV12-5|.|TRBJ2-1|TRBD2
CASGFIAGGVNEQFF
TGTGCTAGTGGTTTTATAGCGGGAGGTGTCAATGAGCAGTTCTTC
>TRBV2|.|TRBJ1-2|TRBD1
CQDRAKLDGYTF
TGTCAGGACAGGGCAAAGTTAGATGGCTACACCTTC
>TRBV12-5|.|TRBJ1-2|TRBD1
CATSPWDSLRPGGYTF
TGTGCTACCAGCCCCTGGGACAGCCTCCGCCCGGGGGGCTACACCTTC
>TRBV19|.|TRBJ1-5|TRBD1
CASSTLGQRAVSNQPQHF
TGTGCCAGTAGTACCTTGGGACAGCGGGCGGTTAGCAATCAGCCCCAGCATTTT
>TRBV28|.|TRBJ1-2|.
CASSLHPLAANYGYTF
TGTGCCAGCAGTTTACACCCCCTGGCAGCTAACTATGGCTACACCTTC
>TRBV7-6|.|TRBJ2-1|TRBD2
CASSFLETSGIIYNEQFF
TGTGCCAGCAGCTTTCTCGAGACTAGCGGGATAATATACAATGAGCAGTTCTTC
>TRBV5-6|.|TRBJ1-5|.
CASSLVAENFSNQPQHF
TGTGCCAGCAGCCTGGTGGCAGAGAACTTTAGCAATCAGCCCCAGCATTTT
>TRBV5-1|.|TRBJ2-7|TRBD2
CASSFRPSSGRAYEQYF
TGCGCCAGCAGCTTCCGACCCTCTAGCGGGAGGGCCTACGAGCAGTACTTC
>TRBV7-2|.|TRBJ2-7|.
CASSLIAAGTFRYEQYF
TGTGCCAGCAGCTTAATTGCAGCCGGGACATTCCGCTACGAGCAGTACTTC
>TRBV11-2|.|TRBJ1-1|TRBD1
CASSLGLDRGLANTEAFF
TGTGCCAGCAGCTTAGGCCTGGACAGGGGGCTGGCTAACACTGAAGCTTTCTTT